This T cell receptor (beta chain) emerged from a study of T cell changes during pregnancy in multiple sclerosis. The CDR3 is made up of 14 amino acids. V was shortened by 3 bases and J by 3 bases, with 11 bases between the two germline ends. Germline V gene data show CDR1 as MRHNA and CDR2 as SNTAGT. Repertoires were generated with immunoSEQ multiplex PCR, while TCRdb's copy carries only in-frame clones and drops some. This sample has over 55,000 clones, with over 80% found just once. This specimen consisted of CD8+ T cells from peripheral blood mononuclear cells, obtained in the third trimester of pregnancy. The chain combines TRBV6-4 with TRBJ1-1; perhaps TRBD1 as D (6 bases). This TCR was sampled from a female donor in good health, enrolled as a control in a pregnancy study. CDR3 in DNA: TGTGCCAGCAGTGAGAAGGGGGATGACACTGAAGCTTTCTTT. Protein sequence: CASSEKGDDTEAFF.